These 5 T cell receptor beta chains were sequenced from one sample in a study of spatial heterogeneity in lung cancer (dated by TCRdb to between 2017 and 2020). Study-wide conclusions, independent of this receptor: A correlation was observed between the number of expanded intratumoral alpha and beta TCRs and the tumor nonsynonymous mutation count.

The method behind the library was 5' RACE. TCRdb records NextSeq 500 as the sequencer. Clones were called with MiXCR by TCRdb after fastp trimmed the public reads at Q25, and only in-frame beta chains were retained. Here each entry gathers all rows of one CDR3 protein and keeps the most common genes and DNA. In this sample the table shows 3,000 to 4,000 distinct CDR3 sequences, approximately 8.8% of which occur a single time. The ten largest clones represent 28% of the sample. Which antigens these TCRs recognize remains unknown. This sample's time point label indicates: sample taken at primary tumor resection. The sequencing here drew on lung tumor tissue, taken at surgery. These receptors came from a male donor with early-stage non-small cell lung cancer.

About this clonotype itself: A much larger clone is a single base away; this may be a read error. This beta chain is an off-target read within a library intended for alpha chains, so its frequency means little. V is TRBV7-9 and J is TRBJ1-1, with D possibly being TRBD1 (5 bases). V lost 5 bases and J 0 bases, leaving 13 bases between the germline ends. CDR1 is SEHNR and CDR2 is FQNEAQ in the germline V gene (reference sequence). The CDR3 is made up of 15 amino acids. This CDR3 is CASSRWGVMNTEAFF. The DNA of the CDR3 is TGTGCCAGCAGCCGATGGGGGGTCATGAACACTGAAGCTTTCTTT.

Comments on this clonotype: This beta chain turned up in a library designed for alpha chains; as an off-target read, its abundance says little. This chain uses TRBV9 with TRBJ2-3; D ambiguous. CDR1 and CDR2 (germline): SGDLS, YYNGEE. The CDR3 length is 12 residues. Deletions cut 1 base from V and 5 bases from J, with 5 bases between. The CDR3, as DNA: TGTGCCAGCAGCGTATATCAAGATACGCAGTATTTT. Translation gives CASSVYQDTQYF.

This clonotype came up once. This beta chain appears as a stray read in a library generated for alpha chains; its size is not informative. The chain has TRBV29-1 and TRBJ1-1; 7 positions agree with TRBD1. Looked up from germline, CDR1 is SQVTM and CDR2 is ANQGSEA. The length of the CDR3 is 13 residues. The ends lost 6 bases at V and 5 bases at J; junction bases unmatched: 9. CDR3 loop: CSVRGGGETEAFF. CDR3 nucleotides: TGCAGCGTGCGAGGAGGGGGCGAGACTGAAGCTTTCTTT.

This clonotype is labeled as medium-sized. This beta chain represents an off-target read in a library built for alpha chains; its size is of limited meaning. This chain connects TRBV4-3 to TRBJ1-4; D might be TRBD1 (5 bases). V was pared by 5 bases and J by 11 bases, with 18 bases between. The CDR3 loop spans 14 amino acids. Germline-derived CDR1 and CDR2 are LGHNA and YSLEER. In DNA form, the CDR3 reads TGCGCCAGCAGCTCTCGGACCCAGGCAGGGAAACTGTTTTTT. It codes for CASSSRTQAGKLFF.

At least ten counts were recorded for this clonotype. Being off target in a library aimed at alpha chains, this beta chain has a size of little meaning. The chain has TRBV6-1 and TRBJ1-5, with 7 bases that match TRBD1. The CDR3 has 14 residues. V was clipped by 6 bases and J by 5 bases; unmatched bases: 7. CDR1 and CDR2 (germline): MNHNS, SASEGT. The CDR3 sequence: CASSGDRVDQPQHF. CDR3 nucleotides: TGTGCCAGCAGCGGCGACAGGGTAGATCAGCCCCAGCATTTT.